The 30 T cell receptor beta chains given below trace back to one sample, sequenced in a study of T-cell memory formation after mild COVID-19. TCRdb recomputed calls from the 5' RACE reads with MiXCR, one row per CDR3 protein. The table has a few hundred thousand distinct CDR3 sequences, around 15% seen once. Sequencing was carried out using PBMCs or a T cell subset sorted from them (not recorded which). The receptors shown here come from a man aged 18 to 30 who had mild COVID-19 (a few samples of this study predate the infection). Cell type and time point are not known.

V gene TRBV5-1 combines with J gene TRBJ2-2; 8 bases are a match to TRBD1. The CDR3 runs to 16 residues. Germline CDR1 is SGHRS and CDR2 is YFSETQ. The V and J ends lost 0 bases and 5 bases, in that order; junction bases with no gene match: 6. The CDR3 coding sequence is TGCGCCAGCAGCTTGGCCCAGGGGGCGAGGACCGGGGAGCTGTTTTTT. This gives the protein CASSLAQGARTGELFF.

The rearrangement links TRBV5-6 to TRBJ1-1, with D possibly TRBD1 on 5 matching bases. This CDR3 has 13 amino acids. The V end was cut by 2 bases, the J end by 8 bases, with 13 bases between. The V gene's germline CDR1 is SGHDT and CDR2 YYEEEE. CDR3 coding DNA: TGTGCCAGCAGCTTCCGGACATGGAAAGAAGCTTTCTTT. Its protein product is CASSFRTWKEAFF.

This clonotype has a handful of counts. V and J are TRBV6-5 and TRBJ2-2; the D gene is possibly TRBD1 (5 bases). Trimming took off 7 bases at V and 3 bases at J, with 9 bases between the two ends. This CDR3 is built from 13 residues. The germline gives CDR1 MNHEY, CDR2 SVGAGI. CDR3 nucleotides: TGTGCCAGCAACAGGCTATACACCGGGGAGCTGTTTTTT. Translating gives CASNRLYTGELFF.

V gene TRBV7-2 combines with J gene TRBJ2-1; 8 bases match TRBD2. Germline lookup yields CDR1 SGHTA and CDR2 FQGNSA. The CDR3 totals 16 residues. V gave up 1 base and J gave up 6 bases; unmatched junction bases: 8. The CDR3 nucleotides are TGTGCCAGCAGCTTAGTCCCTCGGGGGGGCGGCAATGAGCAGTTCTTC. Amino acid sequence: CASSLVPRGGGNEQFF. Full variable domain (rest looked up from reference TRBV7-2 and TRBJ2-1): GAGVSQSPSNKVTEKGKDVELRCDPISGHTALYWYRQSLGQGLEFLIYFQGNSAPDKSGLPSDRFSAERTGGSVSTLTIQRTQQEDSAVYLCASSLVPRGGGNEQFFGPGTRLTVL.

This clonotype has more than one count but fewer than ten. The rearrangement joins TRBV15 to TRBJ2-1, with 7 bases matching TRBD2. V lost 1 base, J lost 7 bases, and 10 bases stayed unmatched. There are 16 residues in the CDR3. CDR1 and CDR2 (germline): LNHNV, YYDKDF (reference sequence). The CDR3 nucleotides read TGTGCCACCAGCAGAGCCGGGAGGACCACGCGTAATGAGCAGTTCTTC. Translated, it gives CATSRAGRTTRNEQFF.

This clonotype was seen many times. The gene calls are TRBV18 and TRBJ2-1; TRBD1 agrees at 11 bases. Losses at the gene ends were 6 bases for V and 7 bases for J; bases not matched to a gene: 5. Germline V gene lookup returns CDR1 KGHSH and CDR2 LQKENI. This CDR3 is built from 14 residues. The CDR3 reads CASSPDRGRNEQFF. The CDR3 nucleotides are TGTGCCAGCTCCCCGGACAGGGGGCGGAATGAGCAGTTCTTC.

The chain links TRBV7-9 to TRBJ2-3; 12 bases agree with TRBD1. Trimming at V came to 7 bases and at J to 8 bases, leaving 7 bases not matched to a gene. The CDR3 has 14 residues. The germline CDR1 and CDR2 sequences are SEHNR and FQNEAQ (reference sequence). The CDR3 region is CASTPGQGAGTQYF. CDR3 nucleotides: TGTGCCAGCACCCCGGGACAGGGGGCAGGTACGCAGTATTTT.

This clonotype showed up just a few times. The chain joins TRBV7-2 to TRBJ2-1, with D possibly being TRBD2 (6 bases). V was cut by 1 base and J by 2 bases, with 9 bases left in between. Germline V gives CDR1 SGHTA, CDR2 FQGNSA. This CDR3 is built from 15 residues. The CDR3 DNA reads TGTGCCAGCAGCTTAGTCCCGGGAGCCTACAATGAGCAGTTCTTC. Translating gives CASSLVPGAYNEQFF.

This clonotype was observed a handful of times. This sequence joins TRBV9 and TRBJ2-6, with TRBD1 matching 8 bases. This CDR3 spans 17 amino acids. The junction had 8 bases not matched to a gene; V was cut back by 3 bases and J by 3 bases. Germline V CDR1 and CDR2: SGDLS, YYNGEE. CDR3 DNA sequence: TGTGCCAGCAGCGCGGCAGGGGGCGTTTTTGGGGCCAACGTCCTGACTTTC. Protein product: CASSAAGGVFGANVLTF.

In this sample, this clonotype turned up a few times. Here the CDR3 reads CASSLGQAAYGYTF. CDR3 sequence (DNA): TGTGCCAGCAGTCTGGGTCAGGCCGCCTATGGCTACACCTTC. The chain combines TRBV12-3 or TRBV12-4 with TRBJ1-2; D remains ambiguous. This CDR3 has 14 residues. V lost 5 bases to trimming and J lost 4 bases, with 14 bases between them.

A few counts support this clonotype. CDR3 sequence reads: CATSGSRTGRNGYTF. The CDR3 coding sequence is TGTGCCACCAGCGGTAGTAGGACAGGGCGAAATGGCTACACCTTC. This chain uses TRBV15 with TRBJ1-2; 8 nucleotides line up with TRBD1. V shed 5 bases and J 6 bases; nucleotides not matched to a gene: 11. CDR3 size: 15 residues. Germline V lookup: CDR1 LNHNV, CDR2 YYDKDF (reference sequence).

This clonotype was seen only a few times. The V call is TRBV5-5, the J call TRBJ2-5; maybe TRBD1 (6 bases). Germline CDR1 and CDR2: SGHKS and YYEKEE (reference sequence). There are 14 residues in the CDR3. Trimming removed 2 bases at V and 5 bases at J, with 13 bases between. CDR3 DNA: TGTGCCAGCAGCTTTTCAGGGGCGGATGAGACCCAGTACTTC. Residues: CASSFSGADETQYF. Combining the CDR3 with reference TRBV5-5 and TRBJ2-5 gives the whole variable domain DAGVTQSPTHLIKTRGQQVTLRCSPISGHKSVSWYQQVLGQGPQFIFQYYEKEERGRGNFPDRFSARQFPNYSSELNVNALLLGDSALYLCASSFSGADETQYFGPGTRLLVL.

V usage is TRBV7-9 and J usage is TRBJ2-1, with a possible D match to TRBD2 (6 bases). In germline, CDR1 is SEHNR, CDR2 FQNEAQ (reference sequence). The CDR3 has 16 residues. The germline V and J ends were trimmed by 9 bases and 8 bases, with 26 bases remaining between them. CDR3 nucleotides: TGTGCCAGTACCCGAGGGCGGGGACCCGCGCGCGATGAGCAGTTCTTC. This gives the protein CASTRGRGPARDEQFF.

There are a few counts of this clonotype. The gene calls are TRBV4-2 and TRBJ2-1, with 9 bases matching TRBD2. The CDR3 has 17 residues. V gave up 5 bases and J gave up 1 base; unmatched junction bases: 9. The germline gives CDR1 LGHNA, CDR2 YNFKEQ. This CDR3 reads CASSDSLAGGSYNEQFF. CDR3 nucleotides: TGTGCCAGCAGCGATAGCTTGGCGGGGGGGTCCTACAATGAGCAGTTCTTC.

The V gene is TRBV7-9, the J gene TRBJ2-3; tentatively, D is TRBD2 (7 bases). V lost 4 bases to trimming and J lost 4 bases, with 18 bases between them. There are 16 residues in the CDR3. From germline, CDR1 is SEHNR and CDR2 FQNEAQ (reference sequence). The CDR3 protein is CASSSPVGGPADTQYF. The CDR3 nucleotides read TGTGCCAGCAGCTCCCCCGTCGGGGGGCCCGCAGATACGCAGTATTTT.

Many counts were recorded for this clonotype. This rearrangement joins TRBV7-2 to TRBJ2-5; 11 nucleotides line up with TRBD2. Trimming removed 3 bases from V and 3 bases from J; junction bases left unmatched: 9. This CDR3 is built from 17 residues. Germline assignment: CDR1 SGHTA and CDR2 FQGNSA. The CDR3 sequence: CASSLPSGGTPEETQYF. CDR3 nucleotide sequence: TGTGCCAGCAGCTTGCCTAGCGGGGGGACCCCAGAAGAGACCCAGTACTTC.

The CDR3 is CASSLAAGAGGYTF. The CDR3 DNA is TGCGCCAGCAGCTTGGCCGCGGGGGCAGGCGGCTACACCTTC. This chain joins TRBV5-1 and TRBJ1-2, with D perhaps matching TRBD1 (6 bases). The CDR3 runs 14 residues. From germline, CDR1 is SGHRS and CDR2 YFSETQ. Trimming shortened V by 0 bases and J by 8 bases, and 14 bases separated the two germline ends.

The V and J genes are TRBV7-3 and TRBJ2-7, with D perhaps matching TRBD2 (5 bases). The CDR3 is made up of 19 amino acids. V shed 0 bases and J shed 7 bases, with 28 bases lying between them. Germline V gene sequence: CDR1 SGHTA, CDR2 FQGTGA. CDR3 sequence reads: CASSLTVGRPVLGVWEQYV. The CDR3 nucleotides are TGTGCCAGCAGCTTAACGGTGGGCCGGCCTGTTTTGGGAGTGTGGGAGCAGTACGTC.

The V and J genes are TRBV7-9 and TRBJ2-7; a weak D match, TRBD2 (5 bases). V lost 3 bases to trimming and J lost 2 bases, with 11 bases between them. The CDR3 totals 14 residues. Germline CDR1 and CDR2: SEHNR and FQNEAQ (reference sequence). CDR3 nucleotides: TGTGCCAGCAGCTTCCCTGGGAGTCCCTACGAGCAGTACTTC. Amino acid sequence: CASSFPGSPYEQYF.

The V and J genes are TRBV20-1 and TRBJ2-7, with 7 bases lining up with TRBD1. Germline lookup yields CDR1 DFQATT and CDR2 SNEGSKA (reference sequence). This CDR3 contains 15 residues. The V segment lost 0 bases and the J segment 5 bases; nucleotides outside the gene matches: 10. The CDR3 here is CSARDLAGGSNEQYF. The CDR3, as DNA: TGCAGTGCTAGAGATCTGGCAGGGGGATCCAACGAGCAGTACTTC.

This clonotype has only a few counts. The rearrangement joins TRBV6-2 or TRBV6-3 to TRBJ2-7, with 9 positions matching TRBD1. Germline-derived CDR1 and CDR2 are MNHEY and SVGEGT. CDR3 length: 16 residues. The V and J ends lost 4 bases and 0 bases, in that order; junction bases with no gene match: 7. The CDR3 reads CASSLPGTGSSYEQYV. For the CDR3, the DNA is TGTGCCAGCAGTTTGCCCGGGACAGGGAGCTCCTACGAGCAGTACGTC.

This clonotype was seen many times. This rearrangement joins TRBV4-1 to TRBJ2-4, with D hard to call. Trimming stripped 2 bases from V and 7 bases from J, with 3 bases between. The CDR3 extends over 11 amino acids. Germline V CDR1 and CDR2: MGHRA, YSYEKL. The CDR3 DNA reads TGCGCCAGCAGCCAAAATAACATTCAGTACTTC. Translating gives CASSQNNIQYF.

V usage is TRBV10-3 and J usage is TRBJ1-1, with TRBD1 as a possible D gene (5 bases). Germline lookup yields CDR1 ENHRY and CDR2 SYGVKD. This CDR3 is 14 amino acids long. The V end was cut by 8 bases, the J end by 1 base, with 14 bases between. For the CDR3, the DNA is TGTGCCATCGGGGGGGACGGCGGGAACACTGAAGCTTTCTTT. Its protein is CAIGGDGGNTEAFF.

This clonotype was counted many times. The V call is TRBV6-5, the J call TRBJ2-5; D might be TRBD2 (7 bases). V shed 8 bases and J shed 2 bases, with 15 bases lying between them. The CDR3 is 14 amino acids. Per germline, CDR1 MNHEY and CDR2 SVGAGI. CDR3 bases: TGTGCCAGCCGGGGCGGGGGCTTACAAGAGACCCAGTACTTC. Amino acids: CASRGGGLQETQYF.

This clonotype has a handful of counts. The chain is built from TRBV4-3 and TRBJ2-3; D possibly matches TRBD1 or TRBD2 (6 bases each). V shed 0 bases and J shed 6 bases, with 10 bases lying between them. The CDR3 spans 14 residues. Germline V gene data show CDR1 as LGHNA and CDR2 as YSLEER. This chain's CDR3 is CASSQDRGPDTQYF. The CDR3 nucleotides read TGCGCCAGCAGCCAAGATCGGGGGCCGGATACGCAGTATTTT.

This clonotype occurred a few times. The chain carries TRBV7-2 and TRBJ1-4; tentatively, D is TRBD1 (5 bases). V was clipped by 1 base and J by 8 bases, with 14 bases between them. The CDR3 has 15 amino acids. The germline V gene encodes CDR1 SGHTA and CDR2 FQGNSA. The CDR3 sequence: CASSLGLRGGEKLFF. The CDR3 DNA follows: TGTGCCAGCAGCTTAGGCCTGAGGGGAGGCGAAAAACTGTTTTTT.

This chain uses TRBV20-1 with TRBJ1-1; no reliable D call. The germline V gene encodes CDR1 DFQATT and CDR2 SNEGSKA (reference sequence). Deletions cut 3 bases from V and 7 bases from J, with 9 bases between. The CDR3 runs to 11 residues. The CDR3: CSARNGYEAFF. The DNA for the CDR3 is TGCAGTGCTAGGAACGGTTATGAAGCTTTCTTT.

The chain links TRBV5-6 to TRBJ1-2; D not resolved. This CDR3 comprises 14 residues. Germline V gives CDR1 SGHDT, CDR2 YYEEEE. Trimming took 0 bases from V and 8 from J, leaving 14 bases between them. This CDR3 is CASSLGTVIRGYTF. In DNA form, the CDR3 reads TGTGCCAGCAGCTTGGGGACTGTCATTCGGGGCTACACCTTC. Looking up the rest from reference TRBV5-6 and TRBJ1-2 gives the full variable domain: DAGVTQSPTHLIKTRGQQVTLRCSPKSGHDTVSWYQQALGQGPQFIFQYYEEEERQRGNFPDRFSGHQFPNYSSELNVNALLLGDSALYLCASSLGTVIRGYTFGSGTRLTVV.

This CDR3 is CASSATGGWTEAFF. CDR3 nucleotide sequence: TGTGCCAGCAGCGCCACAGGGGGCTGGACTGAAGCTTTCTTT. The rearrangement links TRBV9 to TRBJ1-1; 9 positions agree with TRBD1. The CDR3 loop spans 14 amino acids. V dropped 3 bases and J dropped 5; count of bases not matched to a gene: 5. Germline V gene data show CDR1 as SGDLS and CDR2 as YYNGEE.

This chain uses TRBV6-5 with TRBJ1-6; TRBD1 matches 8 bases. The ends lost 6 bases at V and 9 bases at J; junction bases unmatched: 7. This CDR3 has 14 residues. The germline CDR1 and CDR2 sequences are MNHEY and SVGAGI. The CDR3 is CASRDRTGTSPLHF. The CDR3 coding sequence is TGTGCCAGCAGGGACAGGACAGGGACTTCACCCCTCCACTTT.